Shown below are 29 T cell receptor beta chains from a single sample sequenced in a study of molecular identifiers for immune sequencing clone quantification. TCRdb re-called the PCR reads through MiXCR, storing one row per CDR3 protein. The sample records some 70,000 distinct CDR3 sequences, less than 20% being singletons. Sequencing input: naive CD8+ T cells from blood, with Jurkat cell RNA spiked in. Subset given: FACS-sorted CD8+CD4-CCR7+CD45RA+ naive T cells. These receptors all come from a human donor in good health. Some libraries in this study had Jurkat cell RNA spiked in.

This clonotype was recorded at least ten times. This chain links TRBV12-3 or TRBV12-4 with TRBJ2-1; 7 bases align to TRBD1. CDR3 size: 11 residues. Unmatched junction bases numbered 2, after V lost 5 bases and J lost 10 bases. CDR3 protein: CASSRGPEQFF. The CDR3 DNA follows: TGTGCCAGCAGTAGGGGGCCCGAGCAGTTCTTC.

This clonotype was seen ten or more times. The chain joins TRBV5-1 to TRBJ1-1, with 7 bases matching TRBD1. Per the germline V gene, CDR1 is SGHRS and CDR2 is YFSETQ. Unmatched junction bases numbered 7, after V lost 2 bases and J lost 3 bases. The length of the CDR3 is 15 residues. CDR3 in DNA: TGCGCCAGCAGCTTTACAGGGGTTCGTGACACTGAAGCTTTCTTT. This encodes CASSFTGVRDTEAFF.

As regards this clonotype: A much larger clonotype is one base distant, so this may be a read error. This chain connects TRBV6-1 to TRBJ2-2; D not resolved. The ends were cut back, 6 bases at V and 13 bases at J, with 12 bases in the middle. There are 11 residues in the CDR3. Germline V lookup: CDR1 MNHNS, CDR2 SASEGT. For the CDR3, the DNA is TGTGCCAGCAGCGCCATAACGGGGCTGTTTTTT. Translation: CASSAITGLFF.

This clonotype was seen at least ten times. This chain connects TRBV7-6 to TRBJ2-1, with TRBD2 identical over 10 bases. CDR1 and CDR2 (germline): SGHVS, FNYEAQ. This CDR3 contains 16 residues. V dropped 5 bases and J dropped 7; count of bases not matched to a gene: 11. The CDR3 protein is CASSPIAGGMKNEQFF. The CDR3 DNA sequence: TGTGCCAGCAGCCCCATAGCGGGAGGAATGAAAAATGAGCAGTTCTTC.

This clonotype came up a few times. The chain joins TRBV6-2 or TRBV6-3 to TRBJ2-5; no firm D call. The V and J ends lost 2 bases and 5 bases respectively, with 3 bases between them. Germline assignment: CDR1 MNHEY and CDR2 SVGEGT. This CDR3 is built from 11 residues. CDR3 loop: CASSYGETQYF. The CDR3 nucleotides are TGTGCCAGCAGTTACGGGGAGACCCAGTACTTC.

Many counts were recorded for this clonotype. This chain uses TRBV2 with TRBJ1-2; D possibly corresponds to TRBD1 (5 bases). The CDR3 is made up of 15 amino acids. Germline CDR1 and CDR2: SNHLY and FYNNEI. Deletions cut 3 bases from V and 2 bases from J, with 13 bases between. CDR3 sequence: CASSDGRARNYGYTF. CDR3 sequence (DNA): TGTGCCAGCAGTGACGGCAGGGCGAGAAACTATGGCTACACCTTC.

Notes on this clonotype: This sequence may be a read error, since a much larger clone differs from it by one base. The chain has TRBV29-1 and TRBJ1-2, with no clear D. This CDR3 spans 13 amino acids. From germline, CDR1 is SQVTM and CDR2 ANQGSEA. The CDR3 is CSVIPADGYSYTF. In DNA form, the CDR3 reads TGCAGCGTGATCCCGGCGGACGGCTATAGCTACACCTTC.

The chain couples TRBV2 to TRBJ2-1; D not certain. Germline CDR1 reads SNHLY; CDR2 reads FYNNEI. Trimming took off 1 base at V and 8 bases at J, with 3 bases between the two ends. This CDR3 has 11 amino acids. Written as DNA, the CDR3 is TGTGCCAGCAGTGAAGAGGATGAGCAGTTCTTC. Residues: CASSEEDEQFF.

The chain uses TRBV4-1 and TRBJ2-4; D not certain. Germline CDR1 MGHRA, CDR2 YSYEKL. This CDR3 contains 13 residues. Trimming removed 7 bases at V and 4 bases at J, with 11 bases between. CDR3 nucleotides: TGCGCCAGCAAACCTTCGGGTAAAAACATTCAGTACTTC. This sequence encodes CASKPSGKNIQYF.

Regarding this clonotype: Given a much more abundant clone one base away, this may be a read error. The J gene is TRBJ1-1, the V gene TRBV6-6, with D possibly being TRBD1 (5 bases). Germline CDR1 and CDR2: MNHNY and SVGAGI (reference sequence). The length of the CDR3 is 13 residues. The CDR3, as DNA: TGTGCCCGCAGTTCTCAGGGTAACAGTGAAGCTTTCTTT. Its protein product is CARSSQGNSEAFF.

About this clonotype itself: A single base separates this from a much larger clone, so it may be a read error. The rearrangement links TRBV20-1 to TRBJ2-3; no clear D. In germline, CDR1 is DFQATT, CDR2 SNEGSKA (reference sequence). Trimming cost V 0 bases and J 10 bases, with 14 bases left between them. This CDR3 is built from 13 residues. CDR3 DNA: TGCAGTGCTAGAGATCCATACGGCGCTGCGCAGTATTTT. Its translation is CSARDPYGAAQYF.

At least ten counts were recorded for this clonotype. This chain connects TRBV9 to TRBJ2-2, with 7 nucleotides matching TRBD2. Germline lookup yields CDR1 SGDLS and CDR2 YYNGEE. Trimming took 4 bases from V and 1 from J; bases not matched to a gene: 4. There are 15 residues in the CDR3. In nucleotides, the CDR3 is TGTGCCAGCAGCCCCGCTAGCGGGAACACCGGGGAGCTGTTTTTT. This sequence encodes CASSPASGNTGELFF. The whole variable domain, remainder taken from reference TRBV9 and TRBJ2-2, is DSGVTQTPKHLITATGQRVTLRCSPRSGDLSVYWYQQSLDQGLQFLIQYYNGEERAKGNILERFSAQQFPDLHSELNLSSLELGDSALYFCASSPASGNTGELFFGEGSRLTVL.

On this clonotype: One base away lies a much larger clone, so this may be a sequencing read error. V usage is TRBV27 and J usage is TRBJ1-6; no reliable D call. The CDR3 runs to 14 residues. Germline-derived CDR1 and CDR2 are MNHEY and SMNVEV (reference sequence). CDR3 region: CASSSILDNSPPHF. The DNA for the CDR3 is TGTGCCAGCAGTTCGATTTTAGATAATTCACCCCCCCACTTT.

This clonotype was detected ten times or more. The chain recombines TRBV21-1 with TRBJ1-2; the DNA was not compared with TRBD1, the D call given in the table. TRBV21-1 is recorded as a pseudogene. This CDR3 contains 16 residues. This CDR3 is CASSKDEDAGLYGYTF. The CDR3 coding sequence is TGTGCCAGCAGCAAGGACGAGGATGCAGGGCTGTATGGCTACACCTTC.

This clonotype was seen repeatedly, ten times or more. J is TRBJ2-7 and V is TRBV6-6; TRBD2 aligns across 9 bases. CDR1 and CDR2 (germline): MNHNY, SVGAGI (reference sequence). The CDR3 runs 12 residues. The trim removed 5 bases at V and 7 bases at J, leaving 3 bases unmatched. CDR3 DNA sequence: TGTGCCAGCAGTCAACTAGCGGGTGAGCAGTACTTC. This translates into CASSQLAGEQYF.

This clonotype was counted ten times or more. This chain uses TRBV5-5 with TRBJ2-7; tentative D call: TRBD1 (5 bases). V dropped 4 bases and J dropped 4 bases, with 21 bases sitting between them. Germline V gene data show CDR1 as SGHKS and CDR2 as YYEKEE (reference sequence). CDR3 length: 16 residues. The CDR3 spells CASSETPPTERYEQYF. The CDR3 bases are TGTGCCAGCAGCGAAACACCCCCGACAGAACGGTACGAGCAGTACTTC.

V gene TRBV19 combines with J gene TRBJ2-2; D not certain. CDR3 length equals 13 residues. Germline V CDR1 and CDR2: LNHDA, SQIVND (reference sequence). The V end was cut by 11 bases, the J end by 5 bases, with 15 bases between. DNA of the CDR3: TGTGCCTGCAGTATAAGGTCAACCGGGGAGCTGTTTTTT. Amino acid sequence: CACSIRSTGELFF.

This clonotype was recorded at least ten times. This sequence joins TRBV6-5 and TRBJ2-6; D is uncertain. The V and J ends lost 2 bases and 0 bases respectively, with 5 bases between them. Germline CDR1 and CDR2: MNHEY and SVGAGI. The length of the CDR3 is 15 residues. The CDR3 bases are TGTGCCAGCAGTTACGGCGGCTCTGGGGCCAACGTCCTGACTTTC. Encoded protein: CASSYGGSGANVLTF.

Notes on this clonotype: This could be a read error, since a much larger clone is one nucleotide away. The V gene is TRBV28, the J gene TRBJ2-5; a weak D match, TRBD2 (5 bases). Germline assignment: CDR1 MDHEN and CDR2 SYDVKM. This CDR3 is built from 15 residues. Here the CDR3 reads CASSFGAEHQGTQYF. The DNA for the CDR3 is TGTGCCAGCAGTTTTGGAGCGGAACACCAAGGGACCCAGTACTTC.

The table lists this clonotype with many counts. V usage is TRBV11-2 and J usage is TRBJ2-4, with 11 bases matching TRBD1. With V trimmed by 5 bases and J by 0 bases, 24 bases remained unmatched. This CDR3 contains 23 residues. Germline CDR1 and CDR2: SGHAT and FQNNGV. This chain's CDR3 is CASSHERSPGQGENLVAKNIQYF. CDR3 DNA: TGTGCCAGCAGCCATGAAAGGAGTCCGGGACAGGGGGAGAACCTCGTAGCCAAAAACATTCAGTACTTC.

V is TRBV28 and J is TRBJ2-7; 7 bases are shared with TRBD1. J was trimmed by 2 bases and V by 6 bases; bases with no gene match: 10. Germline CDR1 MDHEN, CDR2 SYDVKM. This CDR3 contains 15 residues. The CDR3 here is CASSTGARGPYEQYF. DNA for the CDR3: TGTGCCAGCAGCACCGGGGCAAGGGGGCCCTACGAGCAGTACTTC.

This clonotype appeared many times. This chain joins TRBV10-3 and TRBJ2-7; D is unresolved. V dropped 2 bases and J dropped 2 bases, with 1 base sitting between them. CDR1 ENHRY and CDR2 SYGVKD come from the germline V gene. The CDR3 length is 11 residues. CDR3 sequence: CAISEAYEQYF. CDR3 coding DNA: TGTGCCATCAGTGAGGCCTACGAGCAGTACTTC.

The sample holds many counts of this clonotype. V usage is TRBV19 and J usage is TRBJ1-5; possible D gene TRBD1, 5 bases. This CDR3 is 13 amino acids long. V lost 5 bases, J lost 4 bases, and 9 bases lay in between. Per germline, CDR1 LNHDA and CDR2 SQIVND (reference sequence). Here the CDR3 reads CASSAGPNQPQHF. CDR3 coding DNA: TGTGCCAGTAGTGCGGGACCTAATCAGCCCCAGCATTTT. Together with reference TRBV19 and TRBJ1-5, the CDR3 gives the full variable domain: DGGITQSPKYLFRKEGQNVTLSCEQNLNHDAMYWYRQDPGQGLRLIYYSQIVNDFQKGDIAEGYSVSREKKESFPLTVTSAQKNPTAFYLCASSAGPNQPQHFGDGTRLSIL.

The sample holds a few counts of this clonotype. CDR3 coding DNA: TGCGCCAGCAGCCATAGAGGACAGGATAATTCACCCCTCCACTTT. This translates into CASSHRGQDNSPLHF. This chain uses TRBV4-1 with TRBJ1-6, with 7 bases lining up with TRBD1. CDR3 length equals 15 residues. Germline V lookup: CDR1 MGHRA, CDR2 YSYEKL. With 3 bases clipped from V and 5 bases from J, the junction kept 4 bases outside the gene matches.

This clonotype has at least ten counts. In DNA, the CDR3 is TGTGCCAGCAGTGAACAAGGACAGTTCTACGAGCAGTACTTC. It translates to CASSEQGQFYEQYF. The rearrangement joins TRBV6-1 to TRBJ2-7; TRBD1 is a possible D gene (6 bases). The CDR3 sequence is 14 residues long. Trimming shortened V by 2 bases and J by 3 bases, and 11 bases separated the two germline ends. The germline V gene has CDR1 MNHNS and CDR2 SASEGT.

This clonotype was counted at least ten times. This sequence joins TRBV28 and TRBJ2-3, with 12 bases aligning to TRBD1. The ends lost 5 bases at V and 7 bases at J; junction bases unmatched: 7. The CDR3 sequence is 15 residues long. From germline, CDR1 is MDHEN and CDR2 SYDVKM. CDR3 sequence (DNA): TGTGCCAGCAGTCACCCGGGACAGGGGGCTTATACGCAGTATTTT. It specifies CASSHPGQGAYTQYF.

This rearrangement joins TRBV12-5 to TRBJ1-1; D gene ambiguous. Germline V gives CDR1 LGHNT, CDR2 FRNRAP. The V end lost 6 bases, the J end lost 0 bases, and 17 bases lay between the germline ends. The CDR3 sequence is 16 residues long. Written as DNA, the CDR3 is TGTGCTAGTGGACCGGACGTAGTTGAAATGAACACTGAAGCTTTCTTT. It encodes CASGPDVVEMNTEAFF. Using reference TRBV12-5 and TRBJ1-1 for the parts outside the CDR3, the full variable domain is DARVTQTPRHKVTEMGQEVTMRCQPILGHNTVFWYRQTMMQGLELLAYFRNRAPLDDSGMPKDRFSAEMPDATLATLKIQPSEPRDSAVYFCASGPDVVEMNTEAFFGQGTRLTVV.

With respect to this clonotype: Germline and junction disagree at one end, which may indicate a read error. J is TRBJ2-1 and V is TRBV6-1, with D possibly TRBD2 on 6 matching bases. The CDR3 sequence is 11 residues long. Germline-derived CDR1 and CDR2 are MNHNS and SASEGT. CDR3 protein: CASRTGGRGRF. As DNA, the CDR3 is TGTGCCAGCAGGACCGGGGGTAGAGGGCGGTTC.

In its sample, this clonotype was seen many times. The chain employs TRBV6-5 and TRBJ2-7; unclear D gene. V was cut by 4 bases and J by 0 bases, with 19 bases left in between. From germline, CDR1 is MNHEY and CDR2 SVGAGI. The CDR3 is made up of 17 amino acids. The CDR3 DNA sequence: TGTGCCAGCAGTTCCGCGGAGTTGTTCAGCTACTCCTACGAGCAGTACTTC. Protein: CASSSAELFSYSYEQYF.